The TCR beta chain described here comes from a study of a mutant IDH1 vaccine in newly diagnosed glioma. TCRdb keeps only in-frame clones here, not all; method: immunoSEQ multiplex PCR. The table has approximately 12,000 clones, about four fifths seen once; the top ten hold 15% to 20%. Time point meaning: week 47, end of study. Each vaccine dose was 300 ug of mutant IDH1 20-mer peptide, with topical imiquimod. Details on this clone: Its antigen is not known.

CDR1 is MNHNY, CDR2 SVGAGI, per germline (reference sequence). Trimming removed 0 bases from V and 7 bases from J, with 9 bases in between. The CDR3 runs 13 residues. V and J are TRBV6-6 and TRBJ2-5; D is unresolved. The receptor's source is a man in his thirties or forties with glioma. Sequenced material: PBMCs, taken from a glioma patient whose treatment included an IDH1 peptide vaccine. The CDR3 region has the DNA TGTGCCAGCAGTTACTCCATAACGGGGACCCAGTACTTC. Its translation is CASSYSITGTQYF.